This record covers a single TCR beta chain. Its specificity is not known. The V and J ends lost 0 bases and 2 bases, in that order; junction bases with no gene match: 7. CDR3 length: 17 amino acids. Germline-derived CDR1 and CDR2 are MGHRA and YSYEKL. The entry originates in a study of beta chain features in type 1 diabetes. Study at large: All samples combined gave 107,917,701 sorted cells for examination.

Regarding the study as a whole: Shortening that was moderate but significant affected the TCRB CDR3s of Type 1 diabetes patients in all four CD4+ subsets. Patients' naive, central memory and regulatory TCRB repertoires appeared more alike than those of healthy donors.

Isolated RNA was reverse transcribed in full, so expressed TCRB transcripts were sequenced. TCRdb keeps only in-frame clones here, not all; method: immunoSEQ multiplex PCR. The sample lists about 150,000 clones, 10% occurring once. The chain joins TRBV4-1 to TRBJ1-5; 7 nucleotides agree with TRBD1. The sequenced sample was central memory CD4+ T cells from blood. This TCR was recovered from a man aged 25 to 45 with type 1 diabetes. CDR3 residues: CASSQDDRARGNQPQHF. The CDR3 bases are TGCGCCAGCAGCCAAGATGACAGGGCGAGGGGCAATCAGCCCCAGCATTTT.